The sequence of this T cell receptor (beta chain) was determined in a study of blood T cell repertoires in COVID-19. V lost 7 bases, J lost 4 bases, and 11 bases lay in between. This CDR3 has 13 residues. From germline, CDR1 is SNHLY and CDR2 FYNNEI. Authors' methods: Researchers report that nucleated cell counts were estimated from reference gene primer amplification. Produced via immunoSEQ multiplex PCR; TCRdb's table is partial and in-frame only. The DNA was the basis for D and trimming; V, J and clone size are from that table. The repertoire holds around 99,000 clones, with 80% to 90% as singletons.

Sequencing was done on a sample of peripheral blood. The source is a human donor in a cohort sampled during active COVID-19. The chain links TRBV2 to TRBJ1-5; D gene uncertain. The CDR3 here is CASTQGRNQPQHF. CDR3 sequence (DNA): TGTGCCAGCACCCAAGGGAGAAATCAGCCCCAGCATTTT.